This passage covers 20 T cell receptor beta chains from one sample sequenced in a study of T cell changes during pregnancy in multiple sclerosis. TCRdb's copy holds only in-frame clones and misses some; the assay was immunoSEQ multiplex PCR. The sample records roughly 86,000 clones, about 92% being singletons. The material was peripheral blood, obtained in the first trimester of pregnancy. The receptors shown here come from a female donor with multiple sclerosis, enrolled in a pregnancy study.

The chain employs TRBV28 and TRBJ2-5; 7 bases are shared with TRBD2. This CDR3 is built from 13 residues. The trim removed 2 bases at V and 4 bases at J, leaving 1 base unmatched. In germline, CDR1 is MDHEN, CDR2 SYDVKM. The CDR3 reads CASSLGGGETQYF. The CDR3, as DNA: TGTGCCAGCAGTTTAGGGGGGGGAGAGACCCAGTACTTC.

The chain links TRBV28 to TRBJ2-7; 7 nucleotides line up with TRBD1. V lost 6 bases and J lost 2; bases outside the gene matches: 7. The CDR3 is made up of 14 amino acids. Germline CDR1 and CDR2: MDHEN and SYDVKM. The CDR3 region is CASRVTGTAYEQYF. The CDR3 DNA sequence: TGTGCCAGCAGGGTAACCGGGACAGCCTACGAGCAGTACTTC.

The genes are TRBV28 and TRBJ2-7, with TRBD2 matching over 13 bases. The ends lost 4 bases at V and 7 bases at J; junction bases unmatched: 10. Germline V gene data show CDR1 as MDHEN and CDR2 as SYDVKM. The CDR3 totals 16 residues. The CDR3 nucleotides are TGTGCCAGCAGTTCTCCCTGGACTAGCGGGAGTCCGGAGCAGTACTTC. This encodes CASSSPWTSGSPEQYF.

The chain joins TRBV5-1 to TRBJ1-4; D unresolved. Germline CDR1 SGHRS, CDR2 YFSETQ. The CDR3 consists of 14 residues. V was clipped by 4 bases and J by 6 bases, with 13 bases between them. This CDR3 reads CASSPGTMDEKLFF. The CDR3 region has the DNA TGCGCCAGCAGCCCGGGAACGATGGATGAAAAACTGTTTTTT.

V gene TRBV7-9 combines with J gene TRBJ2-7, with no clear D. V dropped 1 base and J dropped 0 bases, with 13 bases sitting between them. The CDR3 consists of 16 residues. The germline V gene has CDR1 SEHNR and CDR2 FQNEAQ (reference sequence). DNA for the CDR3: TGTGCCAGCAGCTTAGTTTGGCCCTCAACCTCCTACGAGCAGTACTTC. Its protein is CASSLVWPSTSYEQYF.

The J gene is TRBJ2-7, the V gene TRBV5-1; D gene ambiguous. The germline V gene encodes CDR1 SGHRS and CDR2 YFSETQ. Trimming removed 0 bases from V and 5 bases from J, with 12 bases in between. The CDR3 covers 14 residues. For the CDR3, the DNA is TGCGCCAGCAGCTTGGTCGGCAGGCTCGACGAGCAGTACTTC. It codes for CASSLVGRLDEQYF.

V and J are TRBV7-2 and TRBJ1-1; D perhaps matches TRBD1 (5 bases). Germline values: CDR1 SGHTA, CDR2 FQGNSA. CDR3 length: 15 residues. The germline V and J ends were trimmed by 1 base and 7 bases, with 16 bases remaining between them. The CDR3 region is CASSLDGRPGGEAFF. The CDR3 bases are TGTGCCAGCAGCTTAGATGGAAGGCCGGGGGGTGAAGCTTTCTTT.

This chain links TRBV19 with TRBJ2-3; D not resolved. Trimming stripped 10 bases from V and 2 bases from J, with 13 bases between. The CDR3 is made up of 13 amino acids. CDR1 is LNHDA and CDR2 is SQIVND in the germline V gene (reference sequence). The CDR3 DNA follows: TGTGCCACCTCCCTCAGGTCCACAGATACGCAGTATTTT. This translates into CATSLRSTDTQYF.

This chain joins TRBV13 and TRBJ2-1; possibly TRBD2 for D (6 bases). Trimming removed 0 bases at V and 6 bases at J, with 9 bases between. Germline assignment: CDR1 PRHDT and CDR2 FYEKMQ (reference sequence). The CDR3 runs 14 residues. The CDR3 loop is CASSLGSGGNEQFF. For the CDR3, the DNA is TGTGCCAGCAGCTTAGGTAGCGGTGGCAATGAGCAGTTCTTC.

This chain connects TRBV5-6 to TRBJ1-4, with D perhaps matching TRBD1 (6 bases). The germline V gene encodes CDR1 SGHDT and CDR2 YYEEEE. V lost 1 base and J lost 8, with 18 bases in between. The CDR3 totals 16 residues. In DNA, the CDR3 is TGTGCCAGCAGCTTGAGGCGTTCAGGGGTAGAGGAAAAACTGTTTTTT. This translates into CASSLRRSGVEEKLFF.

J is TRBJ1-1 and V is TRBV9; 9 bases line up with TRBD1. V shed 2 bases and J 4 bases; nucleotides not matched to a gene: 15. This CDR3 comprises 18 residues. Germline-derived CDR1 and CDR2 are SGDLS and YYNGEE. The CDR3 coding sequence is TGTGCCAGCAGCGTCGGGACAGGGTGGGGGCCCGGCGGCACTGAAGCTTTCTTT. Protein product: CASSVGTGWGPGGTEAFF.

This chain uses TRBV5-1 with TRBJ2-7; TRBD2 matches at 7 bases. Germline V lookup: CDR1 SGHRS, CDR2 YFSETQ. The V gene end was trimmed by 0 bases and the J gene end by 0 bases; junction bases not matched to a gene: 9. The length of the CDR3 is 17 residues. In DNA, the CDR3 is TGCGCCAGCAGCTTGGCCATTGTGGGAGGGACCTCCTACGAGCAGTACTTC. Translation: CASSLAIVGGTSYEQYF.

J is TRBJ2-1 and V is TRBV5-1, with TRBD2 matching over 10 bases. After removal of 1 base from V and 8 bases from J, the junction contained 6 bases not matched to a gene. The CDR3 consists of 15 residues. Per germline, CDR1 SGHRS and CDR2 YFSETQ. CDR3 sequence (DNA): TGCGCCAGCAGCTTGATAGCGGGAGGCCGGGATGAGCAGTTCTTC. Protein sequence: CASSLIAGGRDEQFF.

This chain links TRBV29-1 with TRBJ1-1; D unresolved. This CDR3 has 10 amino acids. Germline V gene sequence: CDR1 SQVTM, CDR2 ANQGSEA. The germline V and J ends were trimmed by 7 bases and 2 bases, with 5 bases remaining between them. The CDR3 sequence: CSAQNTEAFF. CDR3 sequence (DNA): TGCAGCGCCCAAAACACTGAAGCTTTCTTT.

Comment on this clone: The junction departs from the called germline gene at one end, perhaps through a read error. The genes are TRBV7-7 and TRBJ1-1; no definite D call. Germline CDR1 SSHAT, CDR2 FNYEAQ (reference sequence). The CDR3 length is 13 residues. DNA of the CDR3: TGTGCTAGCAGCTTATTCGTTGGCGGAGAAGCTTTCTTT. It encodes CASSLFVGGEAFF.

V is TRBV28 and J is TRBJ2-7; D unclear. The CDR3 consists of 13 residues. Per germline, CDR1 MDHEN and CDR2 SYDVKM. Trimming took 10 bases from V and 4 from J, leaving 17 bases between them. CDR3 nucleotide sequence: TGTGCCATAGCCGACGTAGCTTCTTACGAGCAGTACTTC. Its protein product is CAIADVASYEQYF. The full variable domain, its missing parts supplied by reference TRBV28 and TRBJ2-7, is DVKVTQSSRYLVKRTGEKVFLECVQDMDHENMFWYRQDPGLGLRLIYFSYDVKMKEKGDIPEGYSVSREKKERFSLILESASTNQTSMYLCAIADVASYEQYFGPGTRLTVT.

The gene calls are TRBV18 and TRBJ2-5; TRBD1 is a possible D gene (8 bases). Germline values: CDR1 KGHSH, CDR2 LQKENI. CDR3 length equals 16 residues. Trimming stripped 3 bases from V and 4 bases from J, with 18 bases between. The CDR3 reads CASSPLGSGTGETQYF. The CDR3 DNA reads TGTGCCAGCTCACCCCTGGGGAGCGGGACAGGAGAGACCCAGTACTTC.

This sequence joins TRBV7-9 and TRBJ2-7; 12 positions agree with TRBD2. V dropped 1 base and J dropped 6; count of bases not matched to a gene: 1. Germline loops: CDR1 SEHNR, CDR2 FQNEAQ (reference sequence). There are 14 residues in the CDR3. The CDR3 DNA reads as TGTGCCAGCAGCTTAGGGACTAGCGGGATCGAGCAGTACTTC. Translated: CASSLGTSGIEQYF.

This chain uses TRBV5-6 with TRBJ2-7; maybe TRBD1 (5 bases). Trimming took off 6 bases at V and 0 bases at J, with 22 bases between the two ends. Germline V gives CDR1 SGHDT, CDR2 YYEEEE. The CDR3 loop spans 17 amino acids. CDR3 region: CASNPGKRRRGSYEQYF. In DNA form, the CDR3 reads TGTGCCAGCAACCCAGGGAAGAGGAGACGTGGCTCCTACGAGCAGTACTTC.

The chain joins TRBV5-6 to TRBJ2-1, with 11 bases matching TRBD2. The V and J ends lost 0 bases and 4 bases, in that order; junction bases with no gene match: 6. Germline CDR1 SGHDT, CDR2 YYEEEE. The length of the CDR3 is 17 residues. The DNA for the CDR3 is TGTGCCAGCAGCTTGGCGGTCCTAGCGGGAGGTTACAATGAGCAGTTCTTC. Translating it yields CASSLAVLAGGYNEQFF.